Listed here are 26 T cell receptor beta chains from one sample, sequenced in a study of siplizumab effects on memory and regulatory T cells. Clones were sequenced by immunoSEQ multiplex PCR, and TCRdb holds only the in-frame ones, with some missing. The sample includes 85,000 to 130,000 clones, about 91% of them seen just once. The specimen was CD4+ T cells sorted from blood. Receptors originate from a human donor in good health. Some clones in this sample may be carry-over from other donors' samples.

The V gene is TRBV20-1, the J gene TRBJ1-2; possible D gene TRBD1, 5 bases. This CDR3 contains 11 residues. The germline V gene encodes CDR1 DFQATT and CDR2 SNEGSKA (reference sequence). V gave up 6 bases and J gave up 8 bases, with 13 bases separating them. DNA of the CDR3: TGCAGTGCGGGGGGGGATGGAGGCTACACCTTC. Its protein product is CSAGGDGGYTF.

The chain has TRBV28 and TRBJ2-2, with a tentative D call TRBD1 (6 bases). This CDR3 has 13 residues. Trimming pared 5 bases from V and 6 bases from J, leaving 10 bases between. Germline V gives CDR1 MDHEN, CDR2 SYDVKM. CDR3 amino acids: CASSKQGSGELFF. The CDR3 DNA reads TGTGCCAGCAGTAAGCAGGGGTCCGGGGAGCTGTTTTTT.

The V call is TRBV7-3, the J call TRBJ2-3; no clear D gene. Germline CDR1 is SGHTA and CDR2 is FQGTGA. The CDR3 has 13 amino acids. Trimming took off 2 bases at V and 5 bases at J, with 8 bases between the two ends. CDR3 nucleotide sequence: TGTGCCAGCAGCTTAGGGTCGGTAGATACGCAGTATTTT. Amino acids: CASSLGSVDTQYF. Full variable domain (rest looked up from reference TRBV7-3 and TRBJ2-3): GAGVSQTPSNKVTEKGKYVELRCDPISGHTALYWYRQSLGQGPEFLIYFQGTGAADDSGLPNDRFFAVRPEGSVSTLKIQRTERGDSAVYLCASSLGSVDTQYFGPGTRLTVL.

The V and J genes are TRBV7-3 and TRBJ2-7; 9 bases agree with TRBD1. The length of the CDR3 is 14 residues. Germline V gene sequence: CDR1 SGHTA, CDR2 FQGTGA. Trimming cost V 5 bases and J 1 base; bases outside gene matches: 3. CDR3: CASSQTGGSYEQYF. The CDR3 bases are TGTGCCAGCAGCCAGACAGGGGGTTCCTACGAGCAGTACTTC.

The chain uses TRBV6-1 and TRBJ1-3; unclear D gene. The CDR3 totals 13 residues. Germline CDR1 reads MNHNS; CDR2 reads SASEGT. Trimming cost V 7 bases and J 2 bases, with 9 bases left between them. In DNA form, the CDR3 reads TGTGCCAGCACCACCGCCCCTGGAAACACCATATATTTT. This gives the protein CASTTAPGNTIYF.

The chain uses TRBV4-2 and TRBJ2-4, with TRBD2 matching 11 bases. Trimming removed 5 bases from V and 2 bases from J; junction bases left unmatched: 2. The germline CDR1 and CDR2 sequences are LGHNA and YNFKEQ. The CDR3 sequence is 15 residues long. The CDR3 spells CASSGTSGTKNIQYF. As DNA, the CDR3 is TGTGCCAGCAGCGGGACTAGCGGCACCAAAAACATTCAGTACTTC.

The V gene is TRBV21-1, the J gene TRBJ1-2; the table's D call, TRBD1, was not checked against the DNA. TRBV21-1 represents a pseudogene. CDR3 length: 12 amino acids. The DNA of the CDR3 is TGTGCCAGCAGCAGGACAGGGCAGGGCTACACCTTC. Translation gives CASSRTGQGYTF.

DNA for the CDR3: TGTGCCAGCAGGGTAGGGACGGGAAACACTGAAGCTTTCTTT. It codes for CASRVGTGNTEAFF. J is TRBJ1-1 and V is TRBV6-6, with a possible D match to TRBD1 (5 bases). V dropped 6 bases and J dropped 2 bases, with 13 bases sitting between them. The length of the CDR3 is 14 residues. Germline V gene data show CDR1 as MNHNY and CDR2 as SVGAGI (reference sequence).

The chain links TRBV6-6 to TRBJ2-5; TRBD2 might be the D (5 bases). This CDR3 spans 14 amino acids. V was trimmed by 6 bases and J by 4 bases, leaving 15 bases between them. CDR1 is MNHNY, CDR2 SVGAGI, per germline (reference sequence). The CDR3 DNA reads TGTGCCAGCAGAGCCCCCCTGGCGGGAGAGACCCAGTACTTC. It specifies CASRAPLAGETQYF.

V and J are TRBV29-1 and TRBJ2-1; weak D call: TRBD2 (5 bases). CDR1 is SQVTM and CDR2 is ANQGSEA in the germline V gene. Trimming removed 7 bases from V and 5 bases from J, with 18 bases in between. The CDR3 covers 14 residues. CDR3 amino acids: CSGADSIFDNEQFF. The CDR3 region has the DNA TGCAGCGGGGCGGACTCGATCTTTGACAATGAGCAGTTCTTC.

The chain couples TRBV5-5 to TRBJ1-2; perhaps TRBD1 as D (5 bases). The CDR3 is 19 amino acids. The germline CDR1 and CDR2 sequences are SGHKS and YYEKEE (reference sequence). Trimming took 0 bases from V and 0 from J, leaving 21 bases between them. CDR3 DNA sequence: TGTGCCAGCAGCTTGGGGGGCCCTCGAAGGGCTTGGGCTAACTATGGCTACACCTTC. Translating gives CASSLGGPRRAWANYGYTF.

This chain joins TRBV5-1 and TRBJ2-2, with 11 bases lining up with TRBD2. Germline values: CDR1 SGHRS, CDR2 YFSETQ. With V trimmed by 0 bases and J by 3 bases, 1 base remained unmatched. This CDR3 comprises 16 residues. The CDR3 region has the DNA TGCGCCAGCAGCTTGGTACTAGCGGGAGACACCGGGGAGCTGTTTTTT. Translated: CASSLVLAGDTGELFF.

The chain uses TRBV29-1 and TRBJ1-5; TRBD1 might be the D (5 bases). V lost 6 bases to trimming and J lost 5 bases, with 8 bases between them. The CDR3 spans 11 residues. CDR1 SQVTM and CDR2 ANQGSEA come from the germline V gene. Here the CDR3 DNA reads TGCAGCGTGGGGGAGGATCAGCCCCAGCATTTT. Translated, it gives CSVGEDQPQHF.

In its sample, this clone was seen once. The chain couples TRBV5-1 to TRBJ2-2; 7 bases line up with TRBD1. Germline assignment: CDR1 SGHRS and CDR2 YFSETQ. Trimming at V came to 7 bases and at J to 2 bases, leaving 5 bases not matched to a gene. The CDR3 sequence is 14 residues long. The CDR3 sequence is CASGRQGNTGELFF. For the CDR3, the DNA is TGCGCCAGCGGACGACAGGGAAACACCGGGGAGCTGTTTTTT.

CDR3: CASSRNRQGLEAFF. Written as DNA, the CDR3 is TGTGCCAGCAGCAGAAACCGACAGGGGCTTGAAGCTTTCTTT. The chain has TRBV5-6 and TRBJ1-1; TRBD1 matches 8 bases. With V trimmed by 4 bases and J by 7 bases, 9 bases remained unmatched. The CDR3 consists of 14 residues. Germline V lookup: CDR1 SGHDT, CDR2 YYEEEE.

The chain uses TRBV5-4 and TRBJ2-2, with D possibly being TRBD1 or TRBD2 (5 bases each). Germline CDR1 reads SGHNT; CDR2 reads YYREEE (reference sequence). Trimming pared 5 bases from V and 1 base from J, leaving 15 bases between. The CDR3 consists of 16 residues. The CDR3 spells CASSYTGTRNTGELFF. CDR3 bases: TGTGCCAGCAGTTATACCGGGACGAGGAACACCGGGGAGCTGTTTTTT. Using reference TRBV5-4 and TRBJ2-2 for the parts outside the CDR3, the full variable domain is ETGVTQSPTHLIKTRGQQVTLRCSSQSGHNTVSWYQQALGQGPQFIFQYYREEENGRGNFPPRFSGLQFPNYSSELNVNALELDDSALYLCASSYTGTRNTGELFFGEGSRLTVL.

This rearrangement joins TRBV2 to TRBJ2-3; D not resolved. Germline V gives CDR1 SNHLY, CDR2 FYNNEI. The CDR3 spans 16 residues. Trimming left V 3 bases short and J 6 bases short, with 19 bases between. The CDR3 protein is CASSERLRALGDTQYF. CDR3 coding DNA: TGTGCCAGCAGTGAGCGGCTTCGCGCCCTTGGGGATACGCAGTATTTT. Full variable domain (remainder filled in from reference TRBV2 and TRBJ2-3): EPEVTQTPSHQVTQMGQEVILRCVPISNHLYFYWYRQILGQKVEFLVSFYNNEISEKSEIFDDQFSVERPDGSNFTLKIRSTKLEDSAMYFCASSERLRALGDTQYFGPGTRLTVL.

The rearrangement links TRBV5-1 to TRBJ1-1; 9 nucleotides align to TRBD1. The V gene end was trimmed by 4 bases and the J gene end by 1 base; junction bases not matched to a gene: 5. This CDR3 contains 15 residues. Germline V CDR1 and CDR2: SGHRS, YFSETQ. CDR3 DNA: TGCGCCAGCAGCGATCAGGGACAGGGGAACACTGAAGCTTTCTTT. Translating gives CASSDQGQGNTEAFF.

The V call is TRBV6-5, the J call TRBJ1-1; D ambiguous. Between the trimmed V and J ends, which lost 6 bases and 0 bases, there was a span of 11 bases. The CDR3 is 14 amino acids. CDR1 and CDR2 (germline): MNHEY, SVGAGI. CDR3 loop: CASRYEEVNTEAFF. The CDR3 DNA sequence: TGTGCCAGCAGATATGAGGAGGTGAACACTGAAGCTTTCTTT.

V gene TRBV7-9 combines with J gene TRBJ2-7; no firm D call. Trimming removed 1 base at V and 4 bases at J, with 8 bases between. CDR3 size: 13 residues. From germline, CDR1 is SEHNR and CDR2 FQNEAQ (reference sequence). CDR3: CASSLGDLYEQYF. The CDR3 coding sequence is TGTGCCAGCAGCTTAGGTGACTTGTACGAGCAGTACTTC.

V gene TRBV2 combines with J gene TRBJ2-5, with D perhaps matching TRBD1 (6 bases). V dropped 4 bases and J dropped 3 bases, with 12 bases sitting between them. This CDR3 is built from 14 residues. Germline loops: CDR1 SNHLY, CDR2 FYNNEI. CDR3 sequence reads: CASSVLDSEETQYF. CDR3 coding DNA: TGTGCCAGCAGTGTCTTGGACAGCGAAGAGACCCAGTACTTC.

As DNA, the CDR3 is TGTGCCAGCAGCTTGTTTATTGGAGTACAGGGAGAAGCTTTCTTT. This encodes CASSLFIGVQGEAFF. The rearrangement joins TRBV5-5 to TRBJ1-1; TRBD1 is a possible D gene (6 bases). The V end lost 1 base, the J end lost 8 bases, and 18 bases lay between the germline ends. The CDR3 has 15 amino acids. CDR1 and CDR2 from the germline V gene are SGHKS and YYEKEE (reference sequence).

This rearrangement joins TRBV11-2 to TRBJ2-1; TRBD2 matches 9 bases. Per the germline V gene, CDR1 is SGHAT and CDR2 is FQNNGV. After removal of 0 bases from V and 7 bases from J, the junction contained 4 bases not matched to a gene. CDR3 length: 15 residues. The CDR3 DNA sequence: TGTGCCAGCAGCTTAGAGTTTAGCGGGGGAAATGAGCAGTTCTTC. The encoded protein is CASSLEFSGGNEQFF.

This chain links TRBV20-1 with TRBJ2-5; D gene ambiguous. V lost 5 bases and J 5 bases, leaving 9 bases between the germline ends. CDR3 length equals 11 residues. CDR1 is DFQATT and CDR2 is SNEGSKA in the germline V gene (reference sequence). This CDR3 is CSAYPGETQYF. Here the CDR3 DNA reads TGCAGTGCTTATCCTGGGGAGACCCAGTACTTC.

J is TRBJ2-5 and V is TRBV15; D might be TRBD2 (6 bases). Trimming took off 5 bases at V and 7 bases at J, with 29 bases between the two ends. From germline, CDR1 is LNHNV and CDR2 YYDKDF (reference sequence). This CDR3 has 18 residues. CDR3 coding DNA: TGTGCCACCAGCCTACGTCCGGGCGGGGACCCCCAGGGCGGGACCCAGTACTTC. Encoded protein: CATSLRPGGDPQGGTQYF.

V gene TRBV7-2 combines with J gene TRBJ2-7, with D possibly being TRBD2 (6 bases). The germline V gene has CDR1 SGHTA and CDR2 FQGNSA. The CDR3 runs to 12 residues. The germline V and J ends were trimmed by 2 bases and 13 bases, with 15 bases remaining between them. CDR3 nucleotide sequence: TGTGCCAGCAGCTTATTTGGGGGGACTCCATACTTC. The encoded protein is CASSLFGGTPYF.